This paragraph reports one T cell receptor (beta chain). The data belong to a study of blood T cell repertoires in COVID-19. Study information: Material from acute and convalescent COVID-19 was sourced from the United States, Italy and Spain. The cDNA or gDNA used as material had been derived from T cells, B-cell-depleted T cells, or PBMCs.

The table came from immunoSEQ multiplex PCR; TCRdb's copy has only in-frame clones and leaves some out. Among 150,000 or so clones listed, 70% to 90% were seen once. CDR3 length equals 16 residues. Germline loops: CDR1 SGHTA, CDR2 FQGNSA. V gave up 5 bases and J gave up 0 bases, with 15 bases separating them. This TCR derives from a man in his late teens or twenties with acute or convalescent COVID-19. The specimen sequenced was peripheral blood. The V gene is TRBV7-2, the J gene TRBJ2-3, with D possibly matching TRBD2 (6 bases). CDR3 nucleotide sequence: TGTGCCAGCAGCGACCGACCGGGGACTAGCACAGATACGCAGTATTTT. Protein: CASSDRPGTSTDTQYF.